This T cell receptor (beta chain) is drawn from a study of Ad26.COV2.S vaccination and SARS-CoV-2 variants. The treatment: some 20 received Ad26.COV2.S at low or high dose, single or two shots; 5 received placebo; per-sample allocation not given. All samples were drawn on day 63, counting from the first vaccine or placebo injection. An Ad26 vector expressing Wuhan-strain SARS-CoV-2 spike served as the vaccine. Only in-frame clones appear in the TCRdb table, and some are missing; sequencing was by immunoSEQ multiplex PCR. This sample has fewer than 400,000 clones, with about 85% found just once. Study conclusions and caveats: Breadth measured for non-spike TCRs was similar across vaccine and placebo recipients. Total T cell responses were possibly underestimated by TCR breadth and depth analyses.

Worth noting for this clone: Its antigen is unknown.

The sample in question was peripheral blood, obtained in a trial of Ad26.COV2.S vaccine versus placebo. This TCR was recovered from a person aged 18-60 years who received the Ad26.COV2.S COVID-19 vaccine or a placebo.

The CDR3 spells CASSQTTGADQPQHF. In DNA, the CDR3 is TGTGCCAGCAGCCAAACGACAGGGGCTGATCAGCCCCAGCATTTT. This chain joins TRBV3-1 (or the pseudogene TRBV3-2) and TRBJ1-5; TRBD1 agrees at 8 bases. The CDR3 sequence is 15 residues long. CDR1 is LGHDT, CDR2 YNNKEL, per germline (reference sequence). Losses at the gene ends were 2 bases for V and 5 bases for J; bases not matched to a gene: 5.